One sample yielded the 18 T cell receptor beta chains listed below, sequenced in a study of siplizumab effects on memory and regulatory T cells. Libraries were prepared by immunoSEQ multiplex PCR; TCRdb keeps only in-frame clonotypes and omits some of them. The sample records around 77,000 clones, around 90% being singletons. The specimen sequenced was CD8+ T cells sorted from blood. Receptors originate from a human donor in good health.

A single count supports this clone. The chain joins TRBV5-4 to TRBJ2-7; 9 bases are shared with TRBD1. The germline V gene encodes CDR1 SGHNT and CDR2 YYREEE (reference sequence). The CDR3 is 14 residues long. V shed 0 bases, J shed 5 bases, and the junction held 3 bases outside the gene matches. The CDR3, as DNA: TGTGCCAGCAGCTTGGACAGGGGGCAACACGAGCAGTACTTC. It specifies CASSLDRGQHEQYF.

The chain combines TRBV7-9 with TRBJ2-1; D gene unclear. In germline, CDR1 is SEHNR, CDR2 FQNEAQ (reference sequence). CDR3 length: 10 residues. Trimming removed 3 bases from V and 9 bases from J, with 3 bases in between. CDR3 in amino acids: CASSLSEQFF. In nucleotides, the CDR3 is TGTGCCAGCAGCTTGAGTGAGCAGTTCTTC.

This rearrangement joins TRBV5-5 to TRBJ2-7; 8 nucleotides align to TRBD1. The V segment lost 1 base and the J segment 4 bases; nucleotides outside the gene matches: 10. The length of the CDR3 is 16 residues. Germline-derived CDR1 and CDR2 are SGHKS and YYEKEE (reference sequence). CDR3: CASSLWGTGGMYEQYF. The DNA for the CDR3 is TGTGCCAGCAGCTTGTGGGGCACAGGGGGTATGTACGAGCAGTACTTC.

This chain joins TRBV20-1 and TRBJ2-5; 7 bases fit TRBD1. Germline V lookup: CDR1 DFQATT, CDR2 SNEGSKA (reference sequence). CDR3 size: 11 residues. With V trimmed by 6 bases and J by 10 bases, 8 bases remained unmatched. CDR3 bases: TGCAGTGCGGACAGGAAGGGTGACCAGTACTTC. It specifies CSADRKGDQYF.

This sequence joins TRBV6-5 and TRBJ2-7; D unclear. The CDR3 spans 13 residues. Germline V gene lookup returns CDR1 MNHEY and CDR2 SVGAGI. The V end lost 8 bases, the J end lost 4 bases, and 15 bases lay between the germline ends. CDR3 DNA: TGTGCCAGCGGAACGGCGTTGGAGTACGAGCAGTACTTC. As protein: CASGTALEYEQYF.

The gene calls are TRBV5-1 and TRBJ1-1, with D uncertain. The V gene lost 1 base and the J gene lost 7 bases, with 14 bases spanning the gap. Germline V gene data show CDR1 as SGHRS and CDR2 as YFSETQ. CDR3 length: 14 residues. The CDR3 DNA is TGCGCCAGCAGCTTGTCATCGGTGGGTGATGAAGCTTTCTTT. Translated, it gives CASSLSSVGDEAFF.

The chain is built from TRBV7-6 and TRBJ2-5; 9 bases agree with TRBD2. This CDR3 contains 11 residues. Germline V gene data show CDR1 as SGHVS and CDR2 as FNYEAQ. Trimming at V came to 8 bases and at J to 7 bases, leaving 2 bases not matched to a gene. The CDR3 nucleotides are TGTGCCAGCCAGCGGGGGGCGACCCAGTACTTC. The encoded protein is CASQRGATQYF.

The CDR3 DNA sequence: TGTGCCAGCTCACCTCCCCCGTACTCCCCGGTCCAAGCGGGGGTTCCATACGAGCAGTACTTC. Protein: CASSPPPYSPVQAGVPYEQYF. The genes are TRBV18 and TRBJ2-7; TRBD2 matches 8 bases. The CDR3 runs to 21 residues. V lost 3 bases to trimming and J lost 4 bases; unmatched junction nucleotides: 26. CDR1 KGHSH and CDR2 LQKENI come from the germline V gene.

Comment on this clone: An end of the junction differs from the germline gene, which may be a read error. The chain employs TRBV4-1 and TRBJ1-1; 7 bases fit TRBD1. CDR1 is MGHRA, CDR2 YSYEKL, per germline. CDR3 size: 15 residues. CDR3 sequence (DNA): TGCGCCAGCAGCGAAGACGGGACAGCGTATTTTGAAGCTTTCTTT. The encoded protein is CASSEDGTAYFEAFF.

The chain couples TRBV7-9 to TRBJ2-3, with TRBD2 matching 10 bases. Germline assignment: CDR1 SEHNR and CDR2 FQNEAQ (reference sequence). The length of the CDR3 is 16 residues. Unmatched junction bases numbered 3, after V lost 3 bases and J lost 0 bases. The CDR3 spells CASSFTSGTSTDTQYF. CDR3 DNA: TGTGCCAGCAGCTTTACTAGCGGGACCAGCACAGATACGCAGTATTTT.

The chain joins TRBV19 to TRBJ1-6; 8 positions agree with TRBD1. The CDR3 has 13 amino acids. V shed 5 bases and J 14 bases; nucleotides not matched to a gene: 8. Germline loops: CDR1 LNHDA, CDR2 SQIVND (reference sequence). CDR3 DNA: TGTGCCAGTAGTCTCGGACAGGGTAATTCCCTCCACTTT. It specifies CASSLGQGNSLHF.

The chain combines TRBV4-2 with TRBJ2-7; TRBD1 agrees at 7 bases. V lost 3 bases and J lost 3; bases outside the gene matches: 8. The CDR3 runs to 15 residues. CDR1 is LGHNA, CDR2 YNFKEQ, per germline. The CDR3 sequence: CASSHTGTADYEQYF. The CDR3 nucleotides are TGTGCCAGCAGCCATACCGGGACAGCCGACTACGAGCAGTACTTC.

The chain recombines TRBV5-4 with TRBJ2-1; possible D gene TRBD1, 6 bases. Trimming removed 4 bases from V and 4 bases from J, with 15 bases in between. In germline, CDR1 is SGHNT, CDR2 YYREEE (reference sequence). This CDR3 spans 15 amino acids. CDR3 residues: CASSEVRGIYNEQFF. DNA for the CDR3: TGTGCCAGCAGCGAAGTAAGGGGGATTTACAATGAGCAGTTCTTC.

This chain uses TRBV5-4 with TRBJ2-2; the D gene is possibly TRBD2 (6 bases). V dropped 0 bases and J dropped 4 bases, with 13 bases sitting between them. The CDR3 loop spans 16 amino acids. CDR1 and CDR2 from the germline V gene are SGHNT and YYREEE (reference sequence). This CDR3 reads CASSLVGGIVTGELFF. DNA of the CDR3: TGTGCCAGCAGCTTGGTGGGGGGTATAGTCACCGGGGAGCTGTTTTTT. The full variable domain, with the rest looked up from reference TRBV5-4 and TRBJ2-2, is ETGVTQSPTHLIKTRGQQVTLRCSSQSGHNTVSWYQQALGQGPQFIFQYYREEENGRGNFPPRFSGLQFPNYSSELNVNALELDDSALYLCASSLVGGIVTGELFFGEGSRLTVL.

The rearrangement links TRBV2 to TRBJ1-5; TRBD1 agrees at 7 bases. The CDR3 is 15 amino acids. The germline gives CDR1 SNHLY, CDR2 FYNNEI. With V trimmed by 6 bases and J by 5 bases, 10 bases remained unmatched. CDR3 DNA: TGTGCCAGCAGCTTCCGGGACAGTCCCTATCAGCCCCAGCATTTT. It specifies CASSFRDSPYQPQHF.

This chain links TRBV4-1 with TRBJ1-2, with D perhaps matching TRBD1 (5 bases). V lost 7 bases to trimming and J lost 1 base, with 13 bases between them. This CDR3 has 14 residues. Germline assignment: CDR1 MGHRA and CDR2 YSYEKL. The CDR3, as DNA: TGCGCCAGCACCCCCGCAGGGTTTAACTATGGCTACACCTTC. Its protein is CASTPAGFNYGYTF.

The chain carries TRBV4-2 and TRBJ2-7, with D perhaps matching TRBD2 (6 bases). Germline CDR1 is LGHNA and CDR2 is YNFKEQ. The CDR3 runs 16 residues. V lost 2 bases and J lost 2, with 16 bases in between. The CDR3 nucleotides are TGTGCCAGCAGCCAACAAATCGGACTACCGACCTACGAGCAGTACTTC. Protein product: CASSQQIGLPTYEQYF.

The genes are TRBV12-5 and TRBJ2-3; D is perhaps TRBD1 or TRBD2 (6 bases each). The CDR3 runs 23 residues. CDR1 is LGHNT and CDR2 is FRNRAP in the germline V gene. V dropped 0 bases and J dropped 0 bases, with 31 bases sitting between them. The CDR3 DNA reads TGTGCTAGTGGTTTGGTACGGAAGGCGGGGACAAACATCACTAATCCTAGCACAGATACGCAGTATTTT. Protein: CASGLVRKAGTNITNPSTDTQYF.